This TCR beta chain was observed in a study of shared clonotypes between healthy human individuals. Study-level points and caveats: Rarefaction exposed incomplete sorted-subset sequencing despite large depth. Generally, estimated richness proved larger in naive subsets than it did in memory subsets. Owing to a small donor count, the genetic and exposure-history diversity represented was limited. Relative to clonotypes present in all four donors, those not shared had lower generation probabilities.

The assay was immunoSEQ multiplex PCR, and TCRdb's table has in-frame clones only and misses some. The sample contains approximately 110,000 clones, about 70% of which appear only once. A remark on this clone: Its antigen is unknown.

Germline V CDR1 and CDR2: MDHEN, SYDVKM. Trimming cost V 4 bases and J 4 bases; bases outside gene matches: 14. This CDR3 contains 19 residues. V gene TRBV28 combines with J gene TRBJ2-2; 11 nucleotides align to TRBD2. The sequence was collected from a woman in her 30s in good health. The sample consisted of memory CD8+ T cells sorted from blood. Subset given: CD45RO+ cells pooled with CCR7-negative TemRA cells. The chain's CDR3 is CASSSPKVPSGRFTGELFF. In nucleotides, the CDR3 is TGTGCCAGCAGTTCCCCGAAGGTACCTAGCGGGAGGTTCACCGGGGAGCTGTTTTTT.